The next 10 T cell receptor beta chains were all read from a single sample in a study of PD-1 blockade in classical Hodgkin lymphoma (dated by TCRdb to 2020 to 2021). Libraries were constructed by the immunoSEQ multiplex PCR assay. The table comes from immuneACCESS by way of TCRdb, which keeps in-frame sequences with V and J called. Part of the clones is missing from these tables; in studies checked, under half for an unresolved V gene and the rest for unknown reasons. This sample holds around 13,000 clones; almost 90% were observed only once. 0.8% to 1% of the sample lies in the top ten. The time point label corresponds to: cycle 4 day 1 (C4D1), after more than 5 weeks of nivolumab. Every trial patient had relapsed following autologous stem cell transplantation, and prior brentuximab vedotin exposure was what differed among cohorts A, B and C. Magnetic negative selection with a Miltenyi CD4+ T cell isolation kit was used to purify CD4+ T cells from thawed PBMCs.

The specimen was CD4+ T cells from blood, collected before the fourth cycle of nivolumab. Receptors were obtained from a human donor with classical Hodgkin lymphoma.

The rearrangement uses TRBV5-1 and TRBJ2-2, with D maybe TRBD1 (6 bases). Trimming pared 4 bases from V and 2 bases from J, leaving 9 bases between. The CDR3 extends over 14 amino acids. Germline V CDR1 and CDR2: SGHRS, YFSETQ. The CDR3 protein is CASSATGNTGELFF. CDR3 nucleotides: TGCGCCAGCAGCGCGACAGGAAACACCGGGGAGCTGTTTTTT.

The chain combines TRBV4-1 with TRBJ2-5; 11 positions match TRBD2. The CDR3 sequence is 16 residues long. Germline V gene lookup returns CDR1 MGHRA and CDR2 YSYEKL. Trimming took 1 base from V and 5 from J; bases not matched to a gene: 6. CDR3 bases: TGCGCCAGCAGCCAAGGGATAGCGGGGGGGTGGGAGACCCAGTACTTC. Encoded protein: CASSQGIAGGWETQYF.

V and J are TRBV7-6 and TRBJ2-3; D gene unclear. Trimming cost V 2 bases and J 1 base, with 16 bases left between them. The germline V gene encodes CDR1 SGHVS and CDR2 FNYEAQ. The CDR3 is made up of 17 amino acids. The CDR3 reads CASSLMSPGGGTDTQYF. CDR3 coding DNA: TGTGCCAGCAGCTTAATGTCCCCCGGTGGGGGCACAGATACGCAGTATTTT.

The V call is TRBV19, the J call TRBJ2-1, with 10 nucleotides matching TRBD1. Germline V lookup: CDR1 LNHDA, CDR2 SQIVND (reference sequence). The CDR3 extends over 20 amino acids. V lost 8 bases to trimming and J lost 0 bases; unmatched junction nucleotides: 19. The CDR3 reads CASFGQGDPRPPSSYNEQFF. In DNA form, the CDR3 reads TGTGCCAGTTTCGGACAGGGGGACCCCCGCCCCCCGAGCTCCTACAATGAGCAGTTCTTC.

J is TRBJ2-5 and V is TRBV4-1, with 7 bases fitting TRBD1. This CDR3 has 15 amino acids. Germline values: CDR1 MGHRA, CDR2 YSYEKL. V was clipped by 1 base and J by 4 bases; unmatched bases: 6. The CDR3 here is CASSQVTGAAETQYF. The CDR3 DNA reads as TGCGCCAGCAGCCAAGTAACAGGGGCGGCAGAGACCCAGTACTTC.

The CDR3 region has the DNA TGTGCCAGCAGTTTATTGCATCAATCCTACGAGCAGTACTTC. Residues: CASSLLHQSYEQYF. The rearrangement joins TRBV27 to TRBJ2-5, with D unclear. The J call may be wrong; the DNA end is better matched by TRBJ2-7. Germline V gene data show CDR1 as MNHEY and CDR2 as SMNVEV (reference sequence). The CDR3 loop spans 14 amino acids.

This chain uses TRBV5-5 with TRBJ2-5; weak D call: TRBD2 (5 bases). Trimming pared 3 bases from V and 1 base from J, leaving 7 bases between. The CDR3 totals 13 residues. Germline V gene data show CDR1 as SGHKS and CDR2 as YYEKEE (reference sequence). The CDR3 reads CASSSGIQETQYF. In nucleotides, the CDR3 is TGTGCCAGCAGCTCCGGGATCCAAGAGACCCAGTACTTC. Complete variable domain (other parts from reference TRBV5-5 and TRBJ2-5): DAGVTQSPTHLIKTRGQQVTLRCSPISGHKSVSWYQQVLGQGPQFIFQYYEKEERGRGNFPDRFSARQFPNYSSELNVNALLLGDSALYLCASSSGIQETQYFGPGTRLLVL.

This sequence joins TRBV10-1 and TRBJ2-7; D not certain. Between the trimmed V and J ends, which lost 10 bases and 1 base, there was a span of 14 bases. This CDR3 spans 13 amino acids. Germline CDR1 is WNHNN and CDR2 is SYGVQD (reference sequence). The CDR3 DNA is TGCGCCACCACTTCTGGCAGGTCCTACGAGCAGTACTTC. This encodes CATTSGRSYEQYF.

J is TRBJ2-1 and V is TRBV4-3, with 14 nucleotides matching TRBD2. The CDR3 runs to 18 residues. J was trimmed by 3 bases and V by 5 bases; bases with no gene match: 9. Germline V gene sequence: CDR1 LGHNA, CDR2 YSLEER. CDR3 sequence (DNA): TGCGCCAGCAGCGATGGGACTAGCGGGGGTTCCTTCTACAATGAGCAGTTCTTC. Residues: CASSDGTSGGSFYNEQFF.

The chain carries TRBV6-1 and TRBJ2-2; D remains ambiguous. The V and J ends lost 4 bases and 4 bases respectively, with 13 bases between them. The germline V gene encodes CDR1 MNHNS and CDR2 SASEGT. The CDR3 extends over 15 amino acids. CDR3 protein: CASSADFGGTGELFF. In DNA, the CDR3 is TGTGCCAGCAGTGCTGACTTTGGTGGCACCGGGGAGCTGTTTTTT.